This is a list of T cell receptor beta chains from one sample in a study of T cell responses to AZD1222 COVID-19 vaccine. Produced via immunoSEQ multiplex PCR; TCRdb's table is partial and in-frame only. The sample holds roughly 100,000 clones, around 89% seen once. The sample was peripheral blood, taken on day 0 of AZD1222 vaccination. These receptors were obtained from an adult in good health. CDR3s include the opening cysteine and the closing phenylalanine or tryptophan. A D gene is named only where the DNA matches it firmly. Some rows have no size entry. The others give once, few or many, or a class for an expanded clone.

V gene	D gene	J gene	clone size	CDR3 length	CDR3 protein	CDR3 DNA
TRBV3-1/TRBV3-2	.	TRBJ1-1	.	12	CASSRGGTEAFF	TGTGCCAGCAGCCGCGGGGGGACTGAAGCTTTCTTT
TRBV18	TRBD1	TRBJ1-2	.	15	CASSPYGTGGDGYTF	TGTGCCAGCTCACCCTACGGGACAGGGGGTGATGGCTACACCTTC
TRBV18	TRBD2	TRBJ2-3	.	18	CASSPRVAGGGLTDTQYF	TGTGCCAGCTCACCACGAGTAGCGGGAGGCGGGCTGACAGATACGCAGTATTTT
TRBV18	.	TRBJ2-5	.	15	CASSPMAGAQETQYF	TGTGCCAGCTCACCGATGGCGGGGGCCCAAGAGACCCAGTACTTC
TRBV28	.	TRBJ1-2	.	12	CASRGGGYGYTF	TGTGCCAGCAGGGGTGGGGGCTATGGCTACACCTTC
TRBV11-3	.	TRBJ1-2	.	16	CASSLEGGLELYGYTF	TGTGCCAGCAGCTTAGAGGGCGGACTTGAGCTCTATGGCTACACCTTC
TRBV7-8	.	TRBJ2-3	.	15	CASSPSGGITDTQYF	TGTGCCAGCAGCCCCAGTGGGGGTATAACAGATACGCAGTATTTT
TRBV2	TRBD2	TRBJ2-1	many	13	CASSGEGTNEQFF	TGTGCCAGCAGTGGGGAGGGGACGAATGAGCAGTTCTTC
TRBV21-1	.	TRBJ1-2	once	13	CASSKEGYYGYTF	TGTGCCAGCAGCAAAGAGGGATACTATGGCTACACCTTC
TRBV19	.	TRBJ2-1	.	14	CASAFYRDHNEQFF	TGTGCCAGTGCTTTCTACCGGGATCACAATGAGCAGTTCTTC
TRBV6-2/TRBV6-3	TRBD2	TRBJ2-3	.	18	CASSYYIKLAGGSDTQYF	TGTGCCAGCAGTTACTACATCAAACTAGCGGGAGGCTCAGATACGCAGTATTTT
TRBV4-1	.	TRBJ2-3	.	12	CASSQPTDTQYF	TGCGCCAGCAGCCAACCAACAGATACGCAGTATTTT
TRBV7-9	.	TRBJ2-5	.	13	CASSSYLRETQYF	TGTGCCAGCAGCTCCTACCTTCGGGAGACCCAGTACTTC
TRBV6-6	.	TRBJ2-2	.	13	CASTIGYTGELFF	TGTGCCAGCACTATCGGCTACACCGGGGAGCTGTTTTTT
TRBV14	.	TRBJ2-1	.	14	CASSQSWGADEQFF	TGTGCCAGCAGCCAAAGTTGGGGGGCAGATGAGCAGTTCTTC
TRBV4-1	TRBD1	TRBJ2-1	.	16	CASSQTTGESYNEQFF	TGCGCCAGCAGCCAGACGACAGGGGAATCCTACAATGAGCAGTTCTTC
TRBV9	.	TRBJ1-4	once	15	CASSTTGRENEKLFF	TGTGCCAGCAGCACCACAGGGAGGGAGAATGAAAAACTGTTTTTT
TRBV6-2/TRBV6-3	.	TRBJ2-7	.	14	CASSYSGRVYEQYF	TGTGCCAGCAGTTACTCGGGACGGGTCTACGAGCAGTACTTC
TRBV21-1	.	TRBJ2-3	.	14	CASTQGQTTDTQYF	TGTGCCAGCACCCAAGGGCAGACCACAGATACGCAGTATTTT
TRBV29-1	TRBD2	TRBJ2-1	.	14	CSYGGEDFYNEQFF	TGCAGCTATGGGGGGGAGGACTTCTACAATGAGCAGTTCTTC
TRBV6-1	TRBD1	TRBJ1-2	.	15	CASSEMTGWDYGYTF	TGTGCCAGCAGTGAAATGACAGGGTGGGACTATGGCTACACCTTC
TRBV7-6	.	TRBJ2-1	.	15	CASSLSGGAYNEQFF	TGTGCCAGCAGCTTGTCGGGGGGCGCCTACAATGAGCAGTTCTTC
TRBV15	TRBD1	TRBJ2-2	few	15	CATSSGDREAGELFF	TGTGCCACCAGCAGTGGGGACAGGGAGGCCGGGGAGCTGTTTTTT
TRBV5-1	TRBD1	TRBJ2-7	.	18	CASSLLPLGTGSSYEQYF	TGCGCCAGCAGCTTGCTACCGCTTGGGACAGGCAGCTCCTACGAGCAGTACTTC